This T cell receptor beta chain appears in the sequencing data of a study of identifying expanded T cells in peripheral blood. During the collection period, no donor immune events like infections were recorded. About this clone: What it binds is not known. The sample holds other DNA sequences that translate to the same CDR3.

V lost 6 bases, J lost 1 base, and 4 bases lay in between. Germline loops: CDR1 MNHEY, CDR2 SVGAGI. CDR3 length equals 12 residues. Generated by immunoSEQ multiplex PCR, the TCRdb table keeps only in-frame clones and is missing some. The table has tens of thousands of clones, around 83% seen once. Study conclusions and caveats: Two-week clone count variance significantly increased as total template count grew. About 1.2 clones differed between technical replicates, versus about 16 and 19 over time.

Sequenced sample: blood. This rearrangement joins TRBV6-5 to TRBJ1-5; no reliable D call. The source is a person aged 18 to 70 in good health. Written as DNA, the CDR3 is TGTGCCAGCAGGGGGAGCAATCAGCCCCAGCATTTT. Encoded protein: CASRGSNQPQHF.